The clone carrying this T cell receptor (beta chain) was seen once. Sequencing relied on a cDNA template that was reverse transcribed from extracted RNA. Generated by immunoSEQ multiplex PCR, the TCRdb table keeps only in-frame clones and is missing some. Among 190,000 or so clones listed, about 60% were seen once. Indicated treatment: oral pan-JAK inhibitor, 5-10 mg twice daily. Germline loops: CDR1 SGHRS, CDR2 YFSETQ. The CDR3 extends over 15 amino acids. V shed 2 bases and J 5 bases; nucleotides not matched to a gene: 5. This entry is derived from a study of CD8+ T cells in alopecia areata. The sequences come from CD8+ T cells sorted from blood, collected at week 24, from a patient treated with tofacitinib. This TCR was sampled from a human donor with alopecia areata. The gene calls are TRBV5-1 and TRBJ2-2; 8 bases match TRBD2. The CDR3: CASSFSGGETGELFF. DNA for the CDR3: TGCGCCAGCAGCTTCAGCGGGGGAGAAACCGGGGAGCTGTTTTTT.